This TCR beta chain stems from a study of T cell clonality in common variable immunodeficiency. In germline, CDR1 is SGHTS, CDR2 YDEGEE. The CDR3 consists of 15 residues. With V trimmed by 4 bases and J by 6 bases, 7 bases remained unmatched. This clone was recorded at least ten times. The read is 3 residues too short to cover the CDR3 end, so that end is filled in from the germline J gene. This table comes from immunoSEQ multiplex PCR, and its TCRdb copy is limited to in-frame clones, with some not included. The repertoire consists of about 81,000 clones, none detected only once. The source is a person between 18 and 75 years old in good health. Sequenced sample: peripheral blood mononuclear cells. The chain recombines TRBV5-8 with TRBJ2-2, with 9 bases aligning to TRBD2. The DNA read from the CDR3 is TGTGCCAGCAGCAGGGGACTAGCTGGTGCCGGGGAG. This codes for CASSRGLAGAGE. The whole CDR3 protein reads CASSRGLAGAGELFF.